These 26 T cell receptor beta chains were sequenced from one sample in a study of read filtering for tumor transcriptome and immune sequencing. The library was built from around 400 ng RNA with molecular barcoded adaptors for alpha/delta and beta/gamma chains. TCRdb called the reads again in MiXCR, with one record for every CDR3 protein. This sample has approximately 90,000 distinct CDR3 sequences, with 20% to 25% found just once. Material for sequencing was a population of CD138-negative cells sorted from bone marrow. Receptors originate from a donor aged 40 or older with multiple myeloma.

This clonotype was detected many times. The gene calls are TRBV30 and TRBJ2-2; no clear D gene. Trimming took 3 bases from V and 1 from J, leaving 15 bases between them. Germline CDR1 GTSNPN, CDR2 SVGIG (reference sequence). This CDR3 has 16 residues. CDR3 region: CAWSMGPSMNTGELFF. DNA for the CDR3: TGTGCCTGGAGCATGGGTCCGAGCATGAACACCGGGGAGCTGTTTTTT.

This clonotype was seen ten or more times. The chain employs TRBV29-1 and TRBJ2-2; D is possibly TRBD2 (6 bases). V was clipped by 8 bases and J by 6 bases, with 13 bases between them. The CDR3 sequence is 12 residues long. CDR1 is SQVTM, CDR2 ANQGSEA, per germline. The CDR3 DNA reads TGCAGCCTCCGAGGGGAGGCCGGGGAGCTGTTTTTT. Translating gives CSLRGEAGELFF.

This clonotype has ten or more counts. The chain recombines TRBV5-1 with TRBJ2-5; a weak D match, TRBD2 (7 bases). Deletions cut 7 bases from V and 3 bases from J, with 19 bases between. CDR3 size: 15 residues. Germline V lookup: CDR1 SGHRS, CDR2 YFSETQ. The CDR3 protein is CASLQTGGREETQYF. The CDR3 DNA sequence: TGCGCCAGCTTACAAACGGGGGGCAGGGAAGAGACCCAGTACTTC.

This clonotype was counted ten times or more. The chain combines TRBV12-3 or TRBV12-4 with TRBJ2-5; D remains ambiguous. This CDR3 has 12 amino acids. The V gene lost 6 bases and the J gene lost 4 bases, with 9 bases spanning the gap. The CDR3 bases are TGTGCCAGCAGACTCTGGGGAGAGACCCAGTACTTC. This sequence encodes CASRLWGETQYF.

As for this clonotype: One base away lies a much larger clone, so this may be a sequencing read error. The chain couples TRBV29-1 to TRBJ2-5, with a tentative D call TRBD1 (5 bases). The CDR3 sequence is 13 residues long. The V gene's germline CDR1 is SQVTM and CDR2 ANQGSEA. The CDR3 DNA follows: TGCAGCGTTGTTCGCCAAGCGACAGAGACCCAGTGCTTC. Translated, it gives CSVVRQATETQCF.

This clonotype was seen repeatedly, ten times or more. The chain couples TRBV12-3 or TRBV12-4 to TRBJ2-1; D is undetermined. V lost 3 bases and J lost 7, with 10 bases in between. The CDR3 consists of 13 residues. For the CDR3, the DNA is TGTGCCAGCAGTTTTCGCAGTAGTAATGAGCAGTTCTTC. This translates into CASSFRSSNEQFF.

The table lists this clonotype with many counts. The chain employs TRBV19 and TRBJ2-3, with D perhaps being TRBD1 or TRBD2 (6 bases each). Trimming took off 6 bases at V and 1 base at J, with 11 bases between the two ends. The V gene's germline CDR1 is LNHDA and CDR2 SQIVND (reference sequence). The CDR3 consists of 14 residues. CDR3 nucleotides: TGTGCCAGTAGCAGGGGAGGAGGCACAGATACGCAGTATTTT. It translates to CASSRGGGTDTQYF.

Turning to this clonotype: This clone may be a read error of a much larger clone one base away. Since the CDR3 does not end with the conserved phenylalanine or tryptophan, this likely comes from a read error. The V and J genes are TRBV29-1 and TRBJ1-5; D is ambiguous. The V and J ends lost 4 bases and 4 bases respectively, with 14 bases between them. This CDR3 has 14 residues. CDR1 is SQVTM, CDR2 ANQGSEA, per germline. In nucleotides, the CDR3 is TGCAGCGTTGTCCCAGACGGAGGGAATCAGCCCCAGCATTCT. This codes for CSVVPDGGNQPQHS.

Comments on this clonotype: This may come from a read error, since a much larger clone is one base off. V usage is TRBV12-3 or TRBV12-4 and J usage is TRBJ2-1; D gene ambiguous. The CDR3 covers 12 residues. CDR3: CASSLFGNELFF. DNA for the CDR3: TGTGCCAGCAGTTTATTTGGGAATGAGCTGTTCTTC.

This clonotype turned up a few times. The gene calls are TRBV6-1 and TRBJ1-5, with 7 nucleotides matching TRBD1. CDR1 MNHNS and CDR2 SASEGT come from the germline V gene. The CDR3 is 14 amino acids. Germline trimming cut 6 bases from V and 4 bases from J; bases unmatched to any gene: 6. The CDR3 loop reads CASRGGTVNQPQHF. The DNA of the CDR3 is TGTGCCAGCAGGGGGGGGACAGTAAATCAGCCCCAGCATTTT.

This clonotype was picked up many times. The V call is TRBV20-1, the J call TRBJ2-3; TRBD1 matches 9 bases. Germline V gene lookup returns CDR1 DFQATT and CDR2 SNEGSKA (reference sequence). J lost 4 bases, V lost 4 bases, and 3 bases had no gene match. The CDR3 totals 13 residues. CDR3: CSAMRQGADTQYF. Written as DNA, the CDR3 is TGCAGTGCTATGAGACAGGGGGCAGATACGCAGTATTTT.

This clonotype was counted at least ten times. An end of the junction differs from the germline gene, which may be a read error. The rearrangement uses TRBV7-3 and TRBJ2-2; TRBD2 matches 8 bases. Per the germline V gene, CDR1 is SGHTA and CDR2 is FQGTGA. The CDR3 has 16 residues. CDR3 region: CASSLTVGGVSGELLF. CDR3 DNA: TGTGCCAGCAGCTTAACGGTCGGGGGGGTCTCCGGGGAGCTGCTTTTT.

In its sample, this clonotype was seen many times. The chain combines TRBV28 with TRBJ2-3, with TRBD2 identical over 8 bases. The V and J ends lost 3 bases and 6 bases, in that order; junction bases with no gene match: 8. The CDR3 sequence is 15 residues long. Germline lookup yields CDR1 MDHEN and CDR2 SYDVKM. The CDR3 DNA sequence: TGTGCCAGCAGTTTCCAGGGCGGGGGGATTGATACGCAGTATTTT. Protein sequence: CASSFQGGGIDTQYF.

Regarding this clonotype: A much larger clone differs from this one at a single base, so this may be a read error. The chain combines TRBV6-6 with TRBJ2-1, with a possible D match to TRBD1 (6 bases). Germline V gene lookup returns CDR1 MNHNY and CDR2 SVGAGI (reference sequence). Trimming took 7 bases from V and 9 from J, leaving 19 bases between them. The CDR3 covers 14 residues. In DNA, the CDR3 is TGTGCCAGCACCAACAGGGAAGGGCGGACTGAGCAGTTCTTC. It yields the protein CASTNREGRTEQFF.

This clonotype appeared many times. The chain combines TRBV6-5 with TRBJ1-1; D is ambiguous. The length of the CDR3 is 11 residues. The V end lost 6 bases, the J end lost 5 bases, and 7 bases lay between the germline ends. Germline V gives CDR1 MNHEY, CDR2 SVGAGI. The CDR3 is CASREKTEAFF. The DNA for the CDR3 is TGTGCCAGCAGGGAGAAGACTGAAGCTTTCTTT.

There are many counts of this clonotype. CDR3 amino acids: CSVAGALSYEQYF. CDR3 sequence (DNA): TGCAGCGTTGCGGGGGCTCTCTCCTACGAGCAGTACTTC. This chain links TRBV29-1 with TRBJ2-7; D may correspond to TRBD1 or TRBD2 (6 bases each). Germline assignment: CDR1 SQVTM and CDR2 ANQGSEA. Trimming shortened V by 4 bases and J by 0 bases, and 10 bases separated the two germline ends. This CDR3 is built from 13 residues.

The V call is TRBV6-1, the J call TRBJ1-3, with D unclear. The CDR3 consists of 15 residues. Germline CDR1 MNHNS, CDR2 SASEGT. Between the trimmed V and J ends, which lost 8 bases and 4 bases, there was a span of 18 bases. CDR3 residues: CASWSLGTSGNTIYF. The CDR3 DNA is TGTGCCAGCTGGAGCCTGGGAACAAGCGGAAACACCATATATTTT.

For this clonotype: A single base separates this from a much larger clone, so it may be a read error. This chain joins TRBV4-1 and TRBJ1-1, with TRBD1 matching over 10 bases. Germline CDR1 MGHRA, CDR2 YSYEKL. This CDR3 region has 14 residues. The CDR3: CASSQTGGVSEVFF. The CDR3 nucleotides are TGCGCCAGCAGCCAGACAGGGGGCGTCTCTGAAGTTTTCTTT.

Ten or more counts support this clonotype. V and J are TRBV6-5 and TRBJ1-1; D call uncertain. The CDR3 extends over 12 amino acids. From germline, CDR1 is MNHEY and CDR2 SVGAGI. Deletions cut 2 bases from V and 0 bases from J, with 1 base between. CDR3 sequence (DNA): TGTGCCAGCAGTTACATGAACACTGAAGCTTTCTTT. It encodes CASSYMNTEAFF.

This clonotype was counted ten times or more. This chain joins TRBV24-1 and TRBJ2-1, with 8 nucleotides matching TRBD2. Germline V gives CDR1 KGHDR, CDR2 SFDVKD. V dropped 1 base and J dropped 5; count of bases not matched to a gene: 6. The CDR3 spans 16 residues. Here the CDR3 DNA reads TGTGCCACCAGTGATTTTGGTAGCGGGGCTAACAATGAGCAGTTCTTC. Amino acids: CATSDFGSGANNEQFF.

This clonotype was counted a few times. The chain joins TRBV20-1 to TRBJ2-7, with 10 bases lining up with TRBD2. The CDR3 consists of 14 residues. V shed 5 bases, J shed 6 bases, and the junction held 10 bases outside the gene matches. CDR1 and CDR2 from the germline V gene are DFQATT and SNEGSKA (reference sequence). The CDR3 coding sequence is TGCAGTGCTCGCCCCGGGACTAGCGAATCCGAGCAGTACTTC. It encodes CSARPGTSESEQYF.

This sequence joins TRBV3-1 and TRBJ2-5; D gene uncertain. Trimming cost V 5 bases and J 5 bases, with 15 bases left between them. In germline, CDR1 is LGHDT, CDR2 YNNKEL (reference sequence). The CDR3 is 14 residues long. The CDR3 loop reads CASSLGLRFETQYF. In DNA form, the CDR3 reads TGTGCCAGCAGCTTGGGATTAAGGTTCGAGACCCAGTACTTC.

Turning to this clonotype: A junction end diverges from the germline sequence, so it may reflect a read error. The CDR3 is CASSRTGVPDEKPFF. The CDR3, as DNA: TGTGCCAGCAGCCGTACAGGGGTTCCAGATGAAAAACCGTTTTTT. This sequence joins TRBV7-9 and TRBJ1-4, with 7 nucleotides matching TRBD1. The length of the CDR3 is 15 residues. CDR1 and CDR2 (germline): SEHNR, FQNEAQ (reference sequence).

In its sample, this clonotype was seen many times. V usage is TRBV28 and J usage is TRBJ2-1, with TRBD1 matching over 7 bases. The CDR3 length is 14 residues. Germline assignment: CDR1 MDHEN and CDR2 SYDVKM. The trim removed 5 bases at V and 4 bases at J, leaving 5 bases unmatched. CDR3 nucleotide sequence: TGTGCCAGCAGTCCCCCGGGACAGTACAATGAGCAGTTCTTC. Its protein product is CASSPPGQYNEQFF.

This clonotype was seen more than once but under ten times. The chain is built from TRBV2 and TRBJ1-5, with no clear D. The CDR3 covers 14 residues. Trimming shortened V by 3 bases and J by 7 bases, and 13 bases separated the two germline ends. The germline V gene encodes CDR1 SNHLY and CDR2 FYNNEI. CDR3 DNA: TGTGCCAGCAGTGACCACGGCGGGCTACAGCCCCAGCATTTT. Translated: CASSDHGGLQPQHF.

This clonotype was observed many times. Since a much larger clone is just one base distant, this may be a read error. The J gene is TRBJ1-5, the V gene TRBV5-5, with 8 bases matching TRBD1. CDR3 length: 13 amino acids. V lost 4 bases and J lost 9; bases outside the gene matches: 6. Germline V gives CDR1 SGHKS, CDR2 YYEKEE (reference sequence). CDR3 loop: CASSAGQDRPQHF. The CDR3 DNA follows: TGTGCCAGCAGCGCGGGACAGGATCGGCCCCAGCATTTT.